Listed below are T cell receptor beta chains from one sample, sequenced in a study of blood T cell repertoires in COVID-19. Measured with immunoSEQ multiplex PCR; TCRdb has only the in-frame clones, and not every one. Counted here are over 150,000 clones, around 82% occurring once; the ten biggest clones make up around 6.9%. Source material: peripheral blood. The receptors stem from a man at least 80 years old with COVID-19, enrolled during active disease. The CDR3 runs from the conserved cysteine through the conserved F or W. D genes are given only for firm matches. Only some rows state a clone size, as once, few, many or a class for expanded clones.

j_call d_call clone_size v_call cdr3_aa cdr3_nt
TRBJ2-1 . . TRBV5-1 CASRYREGAYNEQFF TGCGCCAGCAGGTATAGAGAGGGTGCCTACAATGAGCAGTTCTTC
TRBJ1-2 . . TRBV9 CASSDPRDGYTF TGTGCCAGCAGCGACCCCAGGGATGGCTACACCTTC
TRBJ1-4 TRBD1 . TRBV11-2 CASSARTGGNEKLFF TGTGCCAGCAGCGCAAGGACAGGCGGCAATGAAAAACTGTTTTTT
TRBJ1-1 . . TRBV6-5 CASSRGGDTEAFF TGTGCCAGCAGTCGGGGGGGGGACACTGAAGCTTTCTTT
TRBJ1-2 . . TRBV28 CASSSKYGYTF TGTGCCAGCAGTTCTAAATATGGCTACACCTTC
TRBJ1-6 . . TRBV28 CASSPRGGEDSPLHF TGTGCCAGCAGTCCCCGGGGGGGGGAGGATTCACCCCTCCACTTT
TRBJ1-5 TRBD1 . TRBV19 CASSIVGTGPSNQPQHF TGTGCCAGTAGTATAGTTGGGACAGGGCCTAGCAATCAGCCCCAGCATTTT
TRBJ1-6 . . TRBV6-6 CATDLQPSYSPLHF TGTGCCACCGACCTACAGCCATCCTATTCACCCCTCCACTTT
TRBJ1-6 TRBD1 . TRBV5-1 CASSASGTGDSPLHF TGCGCCAGCAGCGCCTCCGGGACAGGCGATTCACCCCTCCACTTT
TRBJ1-2 TRBD1 . TRBV6-5 CASRSGTDNYGYTF TGTGCCAGCAGGTCCGGGACAGACAACTATGGCTACACCTTC
TRBJ2-3 . . TRBV10-3 CAISVVDSTDTQYF TGTGCCATCAGTGTTGTAGATAGCACAGATACGCAGTATTTT
TRBJ2-7 TRBD2 . TRBV6-5 CASTRTSGVSYEQYF TGTGCCAGCACCAGGACTAGCGGTGTCTCCTACGAGCAGTACTTC
TRBJ1-1 . . TRBV18 CASSPGREAFF TGTGCCAGCTCACCGGGGAGAGAAGCTTTCTTT
TRBJ2-5 TRBD2 few TRBV3-1/TRBV3-2 CASSTSGTRWETQYF TGTGCCAGCAGCACGTCGGGGACTAGATGGGAGACCCAGTACTTC
TRBJ2-5 TRBD1 . TRBV5-4 CASSSTRDRGETQYF TGTGCCAGCAGCTCGACCCGGGACAGGGGAGAGACCCAGTACTTC
TRBJ2-7 . . TRBV6-5 CASRRGGRIEQYF TGTGCCAGCAGGCGAGGGGGAAGGATCGAGCAGTACTTC
TRBJ2-5 . . TRBV19 CASSLRGDEETQYF TGTGCCAGTAGTCTCAGGGGGGACGAAGAGACCCAGTACTTC
TRBJ2-2 . . TRBV7-9 CASSLNGRRTGELFF TGTGCCAGCAGCTTAAATGGCAGGCGCACCGGGGAGCTGTTTTTT